This note documents a single T cell receptor beta chain sequence. The target antigen is unknown. TCRdb ran MiXCR on the reads and lists one entry per CDR3 protein. The data contain some 940,000 distinct CDR3 sequences, 31% of them singletons. The entry originates in a study of T cell repertoires in cytomegalovirus infection. Looking at the study overall: Through public TCR beta signatures, both CMV infection and matching HLA type were indicated.

CDR3 size: 12 residues. V lost 5 bases and J 7 bases, leaving 12 bases between the germline ends. The V gene's germline CDR1 is SEHNR and CDR2 FQNEAQ (reference sequence). The TCR originated in a human donor in good health (CMV status not recorded). Some clones in this sample may be carry-over from other donors' samples. The chain combines TRBV7-9 with TRBJ2-7; maybe TRBD2 (6 bases). The specimen was cultured CD8+ T cells from PBMCs, collected from culture after CMV antigen stimulation. CDR3 sequence reads: CASSEGLREQYV. CDR3 sequence (DNA): TGTGCCAGCAGCGAGGGACTTCGGGAGCAGTACGTC.